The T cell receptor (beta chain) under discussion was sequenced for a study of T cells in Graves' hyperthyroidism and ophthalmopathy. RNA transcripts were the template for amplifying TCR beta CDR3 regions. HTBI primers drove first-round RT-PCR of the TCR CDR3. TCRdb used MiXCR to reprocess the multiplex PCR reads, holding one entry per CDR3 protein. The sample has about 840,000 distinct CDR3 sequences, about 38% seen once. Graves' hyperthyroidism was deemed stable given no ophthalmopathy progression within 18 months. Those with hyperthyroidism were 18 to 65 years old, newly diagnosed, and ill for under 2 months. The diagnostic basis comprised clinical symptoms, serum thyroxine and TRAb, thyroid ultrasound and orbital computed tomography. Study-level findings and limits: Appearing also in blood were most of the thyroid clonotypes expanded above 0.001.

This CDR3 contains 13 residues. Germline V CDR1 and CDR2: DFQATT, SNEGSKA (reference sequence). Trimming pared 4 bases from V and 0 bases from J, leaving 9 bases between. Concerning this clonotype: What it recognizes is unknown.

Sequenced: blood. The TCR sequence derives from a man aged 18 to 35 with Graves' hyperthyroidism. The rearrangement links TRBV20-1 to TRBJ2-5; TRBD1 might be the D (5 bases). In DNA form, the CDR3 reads TGCAGTGCTAATGTGGACAACCAAGAGACCCAGTACTTC. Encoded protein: CSANVDNQETQYF.